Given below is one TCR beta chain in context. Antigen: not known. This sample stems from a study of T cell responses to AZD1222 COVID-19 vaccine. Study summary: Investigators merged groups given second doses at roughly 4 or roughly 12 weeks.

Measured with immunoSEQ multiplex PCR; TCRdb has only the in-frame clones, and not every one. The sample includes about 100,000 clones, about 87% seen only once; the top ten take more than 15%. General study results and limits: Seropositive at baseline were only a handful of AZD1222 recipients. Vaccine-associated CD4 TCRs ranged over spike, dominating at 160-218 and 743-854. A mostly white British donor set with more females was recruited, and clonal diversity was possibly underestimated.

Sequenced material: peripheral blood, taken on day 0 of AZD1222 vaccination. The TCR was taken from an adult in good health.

This CDR3 is CASKTVSNQPQHF. The CDR3, as DNA: TGTGCCAGCAAAACAGTTAGCAATCAGCCCCAGCATTTT. The genes are TRBV6-6 and TRBJ1-5, with unresolved D. Germline values: CDR1 MNHNY, CDR2 SVGAGI (reference sequence). This CDR3 is built from 13 residues. V was clipped by 7 bases and J by 0 bases, with 7 bases between them.